These 25 T cell receptor beta chains came from one sample sequenced in a study of blood T cell repertoires in COVID-19. Sequencing used immunoSEQ multiplex PCR; TCRdb keeps in-frame clones, though not all of them. The table has about 190,000 clones, just under 85% seen once. Sequenced sample: peripheral blood. The receptors shown here come from a woman aged 70-85 years with active or convalescent COVID-19.

The CDR3 here is CASSVAAGGLNTGELFF. CDR3 bases: TGTGCCAGCAGCGTAGCTGCGGGAGGGCTTAACACCGGGGAGCTGTTTTTT. The J gene is TRBJ2-2, the V gene TRBV9; 9 positions match TRBD2. V was pared by 0 bases and J by 2 bases, with 5 bases of the junction left unmatched. The germline CDR1 and CDR2 sequences are SGDLS and YYNGEE. The CDR3 is made up of 17 amino acids. Looking up the rest from reference TRBV9 and TRBJ2-2 gives the full variable domain: DSGVTQTPKHLITATGQRVTLRCSPRSGDLSVYWYQQSLDQGLQFLIQYYNGEERAKGNILERFSAQQFPDLHSELNLSSLELGDSALYFCASSVAAGGLNTGELFFGEGSRLTVL.

This sequence joins TRBV28 and TRBJ2-1, with D tentatively TRBD2 (7 bases). Germline CDR1 MDHEN, CDR2 SYDVKM. Trimming stripped 0 bases from V and 3 bases from J, with 12 bases between. The CDR3 consists of 16 residues. CDR3 residues: CASSLWGRGSYNEQFF. CDR3 bases: TGTGCCAGCAGTTTATGGGGGAGGGGGAGCTACAATGAGCAGTTCTTC.

CDR3 sequence (DNA): TGTGCCAGCAGCAAACGAGCGGGGGTCACAGATACGCAGTATTTT. Protein: CASSKRAGVTDTQYF. V is TRBV3-1 (or the pseudogene TRBV3-2) and J is TRBJ2-3; the match to TRBD2 covers 8 bases. The CDR3 is made up of 15 amino acids. V lost 5 bases, J lost 2 bases, and 6 bases stayed unmatched. From germline, CDR1 is LGHDT and CDR2 YNNKEL (reference sequence).

The chain has TRBV21-1 and TRBJ2-6; the D segment call TRBD2 is taken from the table without a DNA check. TRBV21-1 constitutes a pseudogene. CDR3 length: 16 residues. The CDR3 region is CASSKGRVRGANVLTF. The CDR3 DNA sequence: TGTGCCAGCAGCAAAGGGAGGGTGAGAGGGGCCAACGTCCTGACTTTC.

This clone occurred once. The V gene is TRBV3-1 (or the pseudogene TRBV3-2), the J gene TRBJ2-1, with TRBD2 matching 8 bases. Germline loops: CDR1 LGHDT, CDR2 YNNKEL (reference sequence). With 5 bases clipped from V and 9 bases from J, the junction kept 9 bases outside the gene matches. The CDR3 consists of 14 residues. This CDR3 reads CASSSYSGALEQFF. The CDR3 nucleotides read TGTGCCAGCAGCTCCTATAGCGGGGCACTTGAGCAGTTCTTC.

The V gene is TRBV18, the J gene TRBJ2-7; D is uncertain. The CDR3 is made up of 15 amino acids. Trimming shortened V by 6 bases and J by 6 bases, and 21 bases separated the two germline ends. In germline, CDR1 is KGHSH, CDR2 LQKENI. The CDR3 DNA sequence: TGTGCCAGCTCGATGGCCGACACTCACCAGAGCGAGCAGTACTTC. Translation gives CASSMADTHQSEQYF. Full variable domain (remainder filled in from reference TRBV18 and TRBJ2-7): NAGVMQNPRHLVRRRGQEARLRCSPMKGHSHVYWYRQLPEEGLKFMVYLQKENIIDESGMPKERFSAEFPKEGPSILRIQQVVRGDSAAYFCASSMADTHQSEQYFGPGTRLTVT.

This chain uses TRBV24-1 with TRBJ2-5, with a possible D match to TRBD2 (6 bases). This CDR3 has 16 amino acids. Germline V gene data show CDR1 as KGHDR and CDR2 as SFDVKD. Trimming shortened V by 1 base and J by 3 bases, and 14 bases separated the two germline ends. CDR3 protein: CATSDFGGAEEETQYF. Here the CDR3 DNA reads TGTGCCACCAGTGATTTCGGCGGGGCCGAGGAAGAGACCCAGTACTTC.

This chain connects TRBV7-9 to TRBJ2-3; D ambiguous. CDR3 length: 14 amino acids. Germline V gene sequence: CDR1 SEHNR, CDR2 FQNEAQ (reference sequence). V lost 2 bases, J lost 2 bases, and 8 bases lay in between. The CDR3 spells CASSLSQATDTQYF. The CDR3 DNA sequence: TGTGCCAGCAGCTTAAGCCAGGCCACAGATACGCAGTATTTT.

The CDR3 spells CASSLRGPYNEQFF. In DNA, the CDR3 is TGTGCCAGCAGCTTGAGGGGGCCCTACAATGAGCAGTTCTTC. The rearrangement joins TRBV11-3 to TRBJ2-1, with 7 bases fitting TRBD1. Germline CDR1 and CDR2: SGHNT and YENEEA. This CDR3 is 14 amino acids long. The ends lost 3 bases at V and 2 bases at J; junction bases unmatched: 1.

The rearrangement joins TRBV2 to TRBJ2-3; TRBD1 might be the D (6 bases). Per the germline V gene, CDR1 is SNHLY and CDR2 is FYNNEI. V was cut by 6 bases and J by 0 bases, with 10 bases left in between. The CDR3 contains 14 residues. DNA of the CDR3: TGTGCCAGCAGAGCAGGGGCTAGCACAGATACGCAGTATTTT. Residues: CASRAGASTDTQYF.

The sample holds one count of this clone. The chain joins TRBV9 to TRBJ1-2; D is unclear. CDR1 is SGDLS and CDR2 is YYNGEE in the germline V gene. The CDR3 covers 13 residues. Deletions cut 0 bases from V and 2 bases from J, with 5 bases between. The CDR3 loop reads CASSVGVNYGYTF. CDR3 DNA sequence: TGTGCCAGCAGCGTAGGAGTAAACTATGGCTACACCTTC.

The V gene is TRBV4-1, the J gene TRBJ2-1; D may be TRBD2 (6 bases). Germline V gene lookup returns CDR1 MGHRA and CDR2 YSYEKL. The CDR3 is 17 amino acids. Trimming pared 3 bases from V and 4 bases from J, leaving 19 bases between. CDR3 DNA sequence: TGCGCCAGCAGCCATGTAAGCGGGCAGGTGGGGTACAATGAGCAGTTCTTC. Protein product: CASSHVSGQVGYNEQFF.

The chain joins TRBV5-1 to TRBJ2-3; 12 nucleotides agree with TRBD2. Germline CDR1 and CDR2: SGHRS and YFSETQ. The CDR3 is made up of 16 amino acids. The J segment lost 4 bases and the V segment lost 2 bases, leaving 5 bases of the junction unmatched. The CDR3 spells CASSFGLAGIADTQYF. The CDR3 bases are TGCGCCAGCAGCTTCGGACTAGCGGGAATCGCAGATACGCAGTATTTT.

This clone has only one observation. The J gene is TRBJ2-1, the V gene TRBV19; TRBD1 agrees at 10 bases. V trimming: 6 bases; J trimming: 1 base; junction bases outside the gene matches: 3. Germline V gives CDR1 LNHDA, CDR2 SQIVND (reference sequence). This CDR3 comprises 15 residues. In DNA form, the CDR3 reads TGTGCCAGTAGAGGGACAGGGGTTTCCTACAATGAGCAGTTCTTC. Its protein is CASRGTGVSYNEQFF.

The V call is TRBV19, the J call TRBJ1-5; D unresolved. In germline, CDR1 is LNHDA, CDR2 SQIVND (reference sequence). V was trimmed by 4 bases and J by 5 bases, leaving 12 bases between them. This CDR3 has 14 residues. CDR3: CASSRPERHQPQHF. CDR3 coding DNA: TGTGCCAGTAGTAGGCCTGAGAGGCATCAGCCCCAGCATTTT.

V gene TRBV2 combines with J gene TRBJ2-5, with D unresolved. CDR3 length: 11 residues. Germline loops: CDR1 SNHLY, CDR2 FYNNEI. Trimming shortened V by 8 bases and J by 1 base, and 5 bases separated the two germline ends. The CDR3 sequence: CASESQETQYF. The CDR3 coding sequence is TGTGCCAGCGAGTCCCAAGAGACCCAGTACTTC.

The chain couples TRBV10-3 to TRBJ2-1, with TRBD2 matching 7 bases. The CDR3 totals 14 residues. Germline CDR1 is ENHRY and CDR2 is SYGVKD. J was trimmed by 1 base and V by 4 bases; bases with no gene match: 1. The CDR3 DNA reads as TGTGCCATCAGTGGGGGGGGATCCTACAATGAGCAGTTCTTC. Its translation is CAISGGGSYNEQFF.

The chain joins TRBV9 to TRBJ2-1; D gene uncertain. This CDR3 comprises 13 residues. V was clipped by 3 bases and J by 7 bases, with 11 bases between them. Germline assignment: CDR1 SGDLS and CDR2 YYNGEE. Here the CDR3 DNA reads TGTGCCAGCAGCGCGGGTCTAGTGAATGAGCAGTTCTTC. This codes for CASSAGLVNEQFF. The whole variable domain, remainder taken from reference TRBV9 and TRBJ2-1, is DSGVTQTPKHLITATGQRVTLRCSPRSGDLSVYWYQQSLDQGLQFLIQYYNGEERAKGNILERFSAQQFPDLHSELNLSSLELGDSALYFCASSAGLVNEQFFGPGTRLTVL.

The chain is built from TRBV21-1 and TRBJ2-7; the table's TRBD1 call for D was not verified on the DNA. TRBV21-1 has pseudogene status. The CDR3 sequence is 16 residues long. CDR3 region: CASSNYRASQYYEQYF. DNA of the CDR3: TGTGCCAGCAGCAACTACAGGGCGTCCCAATACTACGAGCAGTACTTC.

This chain links TRBV11-1 with TRBJ2-7; D not resolved. Germline V gives CDR1 SGHAT, CDR2 FQDESV (reference sequence). Trimming removed 0 bases from V and 3 bases from J, with 9 bases in between. The CDR3 has 14 amino acids. DNA of the CDR3: TGTGCCAGCAGCTTAGCGGCCCGCAACTACGAGCAGTACTTC. Translating gives CASSLAARNYEQYF.

This clone was observed once. The V gene is TRBV5-6, the J gene TRBJ1-1; weak D call: TRBD1 (6 bases). V lost 1 base to trimming and J lost 2 bases, with 12 bases between them. The CDR3 loop spans 15 amino acids. Germline CDR1 reads SGHDT; CDR2 reads YYEEEE. The DNA for the CDR3 is TGTGCCAGCAGCTTGTATGACAGGCCTAACACTGAAGCTTTCTTT. It is translated as CASSLYDRPNTEAFF.

The CDR3 loop reads CASSLSRRETQYF. The CDR3 DNA is TGTGCCAGCAGCTTATCCCGGAGGGAGACCCAGTACTTC. V and J are TRBV7-3 and TRBJ2-5; possible D gene TRBD2, 5 bases. The CDR3 is 13 residues long. Trimming cost V 2 bases and J 5 bases, with 9 bases left between them. Germline lookup yields CDR1 SGHTA and CDR2 FQGTGA.

This chain uses TRBV6-1 with TRBJ2-7; perhaps TRBD1 as D (6 bases). V shed 0 bases and J shed 1 base, with 16 bases lying between them. The CDR3 runs to 17 residues. CDR1 and CDR2 from the germline V gene are MNHNS and SASEGT. CDR3 DNA sequence: TGTGCCAGCAGTGAAGCACTCTCACCGGACAGTTCCTACGAGCAGTACTTC. Translation: CASSEALSPDSSYEQYF.

J is TRBJ2-3 and V is TRBV7-9; TRBD1 is a possible D gene (7 bases). The CDR3 is made up of 17 amino acids. V lost 0 bases and J 1 base, leaving 14 bases between the germline ends. Germline CDR1 is SEHNR and CDR2 is FQNEAQ (reference sequence). CDR3 sequence (DNA): TGTGCCAGCAGCTTAGCCCAGGGGGGAAGGCGCACAGATACGCAGTATTTT. Translated, it gives CASSLAQGGRRTDTQYF.

DNA of the CDR3: TGTGCCAGCAGTTTGGTAGGCTCCGGGAAAGCTTTCTTT. Translation: CASSLVGSGKAFF. V gene TRBV28 combines with J gene TRBJ1-1; the D is unclear. The CDR3 covers 13 residues. Germline lookup yields CDR1 MDHEN and CDR2 SYDVKM. V was trimmed by 3 bases and J by 9 bases, leaving 14 bases between them.